This TCR beta chain appears in the sequencing data of a study of radiation and T cells in renal cell carcinoma. The time point denotes: blood 4 weeks post-SBRT, at nephrectomy. Specified treatment: 15 Gy SBRT to primary tumor, nephrectomy 4 weeks later. Using immunoSEQ multiplex PCR, the repertoire was profiled, and TCRdb retains in-frame clones only, with some absent. The table lists about 170,000 clones, 88% of them singletons, with about 11% in the top ten. Germline V CDR1 and CDR2: MGHDK, SYGVNS. This CDR3 is 16 amino acids long. With 1 base removed from V and 0 bases from J, the gap between germline ends came to 12 bases.

Here the sequenced sample was blood, taken from a patient whose treatment included radiotherapy and nephrectomy. The sequence derives from a woman between 45 and 60 years old with renal cell carcinoma. This rearrangement joins TRBV25-1 to TRBJ1-2, with D possibly matching TRBD1 (5 bases). The CDR3 DNA reads TGTGCCAGCAGTGAATCTAGGGGACCATCTAACTATGGCTACACCTTC. This sequence encodes CASSESRGPSNYGYTF.